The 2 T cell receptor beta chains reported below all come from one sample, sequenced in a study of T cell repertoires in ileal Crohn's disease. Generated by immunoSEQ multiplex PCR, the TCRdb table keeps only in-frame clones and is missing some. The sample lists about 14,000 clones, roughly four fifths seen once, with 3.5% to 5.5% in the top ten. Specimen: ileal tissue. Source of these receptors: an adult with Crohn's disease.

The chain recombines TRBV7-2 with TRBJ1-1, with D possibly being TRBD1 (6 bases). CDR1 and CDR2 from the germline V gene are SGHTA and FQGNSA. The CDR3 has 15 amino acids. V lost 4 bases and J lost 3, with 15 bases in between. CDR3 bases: TGTGCCAGCAGCTCACACAGGGTGAAGGACACTGAAGCTTTCTTT. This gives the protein CASSSHRVKDTEAFF.

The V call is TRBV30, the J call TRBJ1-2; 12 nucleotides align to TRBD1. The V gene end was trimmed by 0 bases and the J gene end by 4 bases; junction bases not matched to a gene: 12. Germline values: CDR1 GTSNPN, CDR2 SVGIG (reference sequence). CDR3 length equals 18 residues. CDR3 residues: CAWSVGTGGEDVSYGYTF. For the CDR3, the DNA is TGTGCCTGGAGTGTTGGGACAGGGGGCGAGGACGTGAGCTATGGCTACACCTTC.